Described below is a single TCR beta chain sequence and its context. As yet, its antigen is unknown. The CDR3 totals 15 residues. The V and J ends lost 7 bases and 5 bases, in that order; junction bases with no gene match: 8. Per germline, CDR1 MDHEN and CDR2 SYDVKM. This record comes from a study of cytomegalovirus exposure and HLA in healthy donors. General study results and limits: The study flagged about 160 TCR beta chains as cytomegalovirus-associated. Using the classifier, cytomegalovirus status was reportedly diagnosed with high specificity and sensitivity.

Libraries were prepared by immunoSEQ multiplex PCR; TCRdb keeps only in-frame clonotypes and omits some of them. The data contain 200,000 to 300,000 clones, approximately 90% of them singletons. The chain combines TRBV28 with TRBJ1-2, with TRBD1 matching 12 bases. The receptor was isolated from a man aged 18 to 29 in good health and CMV-seronegative. The source material was PBMCs. CDR3 residues: CASNSPGQGAYGYTF. In DNA, the CDR3 is TGTGCCAGCAACTCCCCGGGACAGGGGGCTTATGGCTACACCTTC.